This T cell receptor (beta chain) was recovered during a study of T cell responses to AZD1222 COVID-19 vaccine. Details on this clone: Antigen unknown.

Sequencing was performed with immunoSEQ multiplex PCR; in TCRdb, only in-frame clones are kept and a portion is missing. The repertoire holds fewer than 150,000 clones, about nine tenths seen once, with under 9% in the top ten. Findings and caveats of the study: Along spike, vaccine-associated CD4 TCRs were found throughout, with dominance at 160-218 and 743-854.

The V end lost 1 base, the J end lost 4 bases, and 8 bases lay between the germline ends. The CDR3 length is 14 residues. Germline V gene lookup returns CDR1 SEHNR and CDR2 FQNEAQ (reference sequence). The source was peripheral blood, collected 28 days after the second AZD1222 dose. The TCR sequence derives from an adult who received the AZD1222 COVID-19 vaccine. The J gene is TRBJ2-1, the V gene TRBV7-9, with D perhaps matching TRBD1 or TRBD2 (5 bases each). The CDR3 reads CASSLEGRYNEQFF. CDR3 DNA: TGTGCCAGCAGCTTAGAGGGGAGATACAATGAGCAGTTCTTC. Variable domain in full (rest from reference TRBV7-9 and TRBJ2-1): DTGVSQNPRHKITKRGQNVTFRCDPISEHNRLYWYRQTLGQGPEFLTYFQNEAQLEKSRLLSDRFSAERPKGSFSTLEIQRTEQGDSAMYLCASSLEGRYNEQFFGPGTRLTVL.